What follows is one T cell receptor beta chain and its context. The CDR3 extends over 15 amino acids. Germline values: CDR1 SGHAT, CDR2 FQNNGV. J lost 5 bases, V lost 5 bases, and 3 bases had no gene match. It was with 60 Vbeta and 13 Jbeta primers that the PCR ran. Only in-frame clones appear in the TCRdb table, and some are missing; sequencing was by immunoSEQ multiplex PCR. The sample comprises over 150,000 clones, about 77% of which are singletons, and approximately 4.8% rests with the top ten. This record comes from a study of cytomegalovirus exposure and HLA in healthy donors. The source of this sequence is a man younger than 40 in good health and CMV-seropositive. Source material: PBMCs. The chain employs TRBV11-2 and TRBJ2-2, with TRBD2 identical over 12 bases. The DNA of the CDR3 is TGTGCCAGCAGCCGCCTAGCGGGAGGGACCGGGGAGCTGTTTTTT. Protein: CASSRLAGGTGELFF.